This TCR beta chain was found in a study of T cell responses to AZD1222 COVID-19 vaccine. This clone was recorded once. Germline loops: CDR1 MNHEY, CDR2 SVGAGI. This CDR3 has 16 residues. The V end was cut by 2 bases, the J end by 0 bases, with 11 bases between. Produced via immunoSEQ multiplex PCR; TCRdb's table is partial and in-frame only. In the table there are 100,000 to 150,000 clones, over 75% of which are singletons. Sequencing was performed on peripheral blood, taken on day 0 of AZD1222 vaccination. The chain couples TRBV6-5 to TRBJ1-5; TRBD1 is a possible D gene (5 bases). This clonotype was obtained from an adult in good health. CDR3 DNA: TGTGCCAGCAGTTACGGGGCCTGGAATAGCAATCAGCCCCAGCATTTT. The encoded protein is CASSYGAWNSNQPQHF.